This TCR beta chain was captured in a study of response to subunit inactivated influenza vaccine. General study findings and limits: Only a handful of new T cells, the authors suggested, are recruited with each seasonal influenza vaccination.

With 4 bases clipped from V and 10 bases from J, the junction kept 9 bases outside the gene matches. Germline lookup yields CDR1 SGHRS and CDR2 YFSETQ. CDR3 length: 15 residues. TCRdb itself ran the RT-PCR reads through MiXCR, one entry per CDR3 protein. In the table there are more than 450,000 distinct CDR3 sequences, 12% of which are singletons. This clonotype was counted at least ten times. Its antigen is as yet unknown. The chain combines TRBV5-1 with TRBJ2-2, with TRBD1 matching over 11 bases. The sequencing here drew on PBMCs from blood, taken on the day of vaccination. The TCR comes from a man between 45 and 60 years old who received an inactivated influenza vaccine. The CDR3 loop is CASSVGQGVLEELFF. CDR3 nucleotides: TGCGCCAGCAGCGTGGGACAGGGGGTGTTGGAGGAGCTGTTTTTT. Complete variable domain (other parts from reference TRBV5-1 and TRBJ2-2): KAGVTQTPRYLIKTRGQQVTLSCSPISGHRSVSWYQQTPGQGLQFLFEYFSETQRNKGNFPGRFSGRQFSNSRSEMNVSTLELGDSALYLCASSVGQGVLEELFFGEGSRLTVL.